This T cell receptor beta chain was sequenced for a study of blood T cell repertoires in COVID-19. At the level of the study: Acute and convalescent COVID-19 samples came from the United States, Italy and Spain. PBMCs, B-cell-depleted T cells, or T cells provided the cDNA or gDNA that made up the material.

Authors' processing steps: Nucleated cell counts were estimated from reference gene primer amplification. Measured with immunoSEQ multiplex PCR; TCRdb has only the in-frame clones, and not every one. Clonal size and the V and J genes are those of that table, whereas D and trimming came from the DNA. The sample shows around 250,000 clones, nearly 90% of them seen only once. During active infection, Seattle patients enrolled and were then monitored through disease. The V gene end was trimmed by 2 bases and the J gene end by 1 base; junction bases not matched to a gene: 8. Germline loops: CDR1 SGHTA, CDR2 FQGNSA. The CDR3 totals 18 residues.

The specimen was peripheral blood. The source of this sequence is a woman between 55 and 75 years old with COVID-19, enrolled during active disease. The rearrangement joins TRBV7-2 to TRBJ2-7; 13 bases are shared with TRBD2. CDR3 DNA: TGTGCCAGCAGCTTATTGCCCAGGACTAGCGGGGGTTCCTACGAGCAGTACTTC. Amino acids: CASSLLPRTSGGSYEQYF. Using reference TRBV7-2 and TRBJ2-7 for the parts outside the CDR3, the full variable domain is GAGVSQSPSNKVTEKGKDVELRCDPISGHTALYWYRQSLGQGLEFLIYFQGNSAPDKSGLPSDRFSAERTGGSVSTLTIQRTQQEDSAVYLCASSLLPRTSGGSYEQYFGPGTRLTVT.